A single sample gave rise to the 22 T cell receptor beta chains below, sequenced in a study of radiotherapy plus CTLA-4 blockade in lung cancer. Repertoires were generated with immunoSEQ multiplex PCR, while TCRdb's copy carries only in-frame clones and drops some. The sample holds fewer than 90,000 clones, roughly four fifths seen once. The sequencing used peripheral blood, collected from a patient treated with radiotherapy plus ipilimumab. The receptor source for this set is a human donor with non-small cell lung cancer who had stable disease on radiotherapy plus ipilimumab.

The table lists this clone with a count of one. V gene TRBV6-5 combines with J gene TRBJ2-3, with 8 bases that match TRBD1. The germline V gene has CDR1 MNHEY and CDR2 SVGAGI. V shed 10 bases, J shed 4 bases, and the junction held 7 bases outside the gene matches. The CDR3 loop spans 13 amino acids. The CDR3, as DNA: TGTGCCATACGGCAGGGGGCGTCAGATACGCAGTATTTT. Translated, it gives CAIRQGASDTQYF.

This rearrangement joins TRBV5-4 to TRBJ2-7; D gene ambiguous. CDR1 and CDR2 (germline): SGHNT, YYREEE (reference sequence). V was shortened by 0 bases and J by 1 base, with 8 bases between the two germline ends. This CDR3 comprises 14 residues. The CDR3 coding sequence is TGTGCCAGCAGCTTGGCCCCAGAATCCTACGAGCAGTACTTC. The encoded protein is CASSLAPESYEQYF.

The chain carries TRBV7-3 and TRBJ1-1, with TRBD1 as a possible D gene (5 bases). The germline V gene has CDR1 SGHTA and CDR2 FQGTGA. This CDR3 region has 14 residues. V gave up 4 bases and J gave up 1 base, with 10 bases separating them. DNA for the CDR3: TGTGCCAGCAGCTCAGGACACTCGAACACTGAAGCTTTCTTT. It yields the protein CASSSGHSNTEAFF. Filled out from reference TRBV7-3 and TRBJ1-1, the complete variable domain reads GAGVSQTPSNKVTEKGKYVELRCDPISGHTALYWYRQSLGQGPEFLIYFQGTGAADDSGLPNDRFFAVRPEGSVSTLKIQRTERGDSAVYLCASSSGHSNTEAFFGQGTRLTVV.

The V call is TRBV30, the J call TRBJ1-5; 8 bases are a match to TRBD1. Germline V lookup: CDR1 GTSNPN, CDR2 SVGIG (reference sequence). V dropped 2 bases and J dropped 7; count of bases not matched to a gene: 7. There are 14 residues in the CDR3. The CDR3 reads CAWSLGQGQQPQHF. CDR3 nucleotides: TGTGCCTGGAGTCTCGGACAGGGTCAACAGCCCCAGCATTTT.

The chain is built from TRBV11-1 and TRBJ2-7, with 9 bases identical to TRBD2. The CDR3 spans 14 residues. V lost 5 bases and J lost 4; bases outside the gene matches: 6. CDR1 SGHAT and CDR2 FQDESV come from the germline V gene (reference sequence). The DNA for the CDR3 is TGTGCCAGCAGCCCCCTAGCGGGGAGTTACGAGCAGTACTTC. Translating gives CASSPLAGSYEQYF.

The CDR3 region is CASSLASYEQYF. In DNA, the CDR3 is TGTGCCAGCAGCTTGGCGTCCTACGAGCAGTACTTC. The V gene is TRBV5-8, the J gene TRBJ2-7; unclear D gene. Germline V gene lookup returns CDR1 SGHTS and CDR2 YDEGEE. The CDR3 runs 12 residues. The ends were cut back, 0 bases at V and 1 base at J, with 2 bases in the middle.

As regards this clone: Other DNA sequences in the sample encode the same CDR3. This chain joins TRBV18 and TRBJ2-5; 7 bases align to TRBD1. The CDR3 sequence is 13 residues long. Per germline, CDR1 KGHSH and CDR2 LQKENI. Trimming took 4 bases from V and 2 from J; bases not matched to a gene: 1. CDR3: CASSQGQQETQYF. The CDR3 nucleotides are TGTGCCAGCTCACAGGGACAGCAAGAGACCCAGTACTTC.

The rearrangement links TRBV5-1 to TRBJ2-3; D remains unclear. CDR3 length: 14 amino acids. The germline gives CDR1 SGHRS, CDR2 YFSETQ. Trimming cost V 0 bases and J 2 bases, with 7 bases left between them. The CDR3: CASSLDSSTDTQYF. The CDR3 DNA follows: TGCGCCAGCAGCTTGGACAGTTCCACAGATACGCAGTATTTT.

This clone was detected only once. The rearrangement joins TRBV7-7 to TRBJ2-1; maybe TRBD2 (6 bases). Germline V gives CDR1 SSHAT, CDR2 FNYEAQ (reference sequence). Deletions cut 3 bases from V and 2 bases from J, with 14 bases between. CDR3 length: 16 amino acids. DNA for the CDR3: TGTGCCAGCAGCTTGTTCGGGGGTCAGACCTACAATGAGCAGTTCTTC. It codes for CASSLFGGQTYNEQFF.

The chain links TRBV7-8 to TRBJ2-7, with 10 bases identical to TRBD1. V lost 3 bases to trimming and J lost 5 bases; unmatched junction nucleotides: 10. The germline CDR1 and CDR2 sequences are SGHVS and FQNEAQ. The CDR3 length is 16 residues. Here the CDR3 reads CASSFPGQGIENEQYF. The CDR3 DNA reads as TGTGCCAGCAGCTTCCCGGGACAGGGGATTGAGAACGAGCAGTACTTC.

The CDR3 loop reads CASSQDLGAGYDTQYF. CDR3 DNA sequence: TGCGCCAGCAGCCAAGATCTGGGCGCGGGCTACGATACGCAGTATTTT. This chain connects TRBV4-1 to TRBJ2-3, with D perhaps matching TRBD2 (5 bases). The germline V gene has CDR1 MGHRA and CDR2 YSYEKL. The CDR3 runs to 16 residues. The V gene lost 0 bases and the J gene lost 6 bases, with 16 bases spanning the gap.

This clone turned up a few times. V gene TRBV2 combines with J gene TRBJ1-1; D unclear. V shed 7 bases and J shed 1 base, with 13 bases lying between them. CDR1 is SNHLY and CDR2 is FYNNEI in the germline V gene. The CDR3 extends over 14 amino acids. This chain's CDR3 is CASISILRNTEAFF. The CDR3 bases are TGTGCCAGCATTTCGATACTGCGGAACACTGAAGCTTTCTTT. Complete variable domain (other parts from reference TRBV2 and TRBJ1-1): EPEVTQTPSHQVTQMGQEVILRCVPISNHLYFYWYRQILGQKVEFLVSFYNNEISEKSEIFDDQFSVERPDGSNFTLKIRSTKLEDSAMYFCASISILRNTEAFFGQGTRLTVV.

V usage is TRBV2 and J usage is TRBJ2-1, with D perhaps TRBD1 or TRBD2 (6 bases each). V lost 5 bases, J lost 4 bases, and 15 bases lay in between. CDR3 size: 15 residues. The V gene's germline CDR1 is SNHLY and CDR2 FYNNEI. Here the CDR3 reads CASSQGGLLYNEQFF. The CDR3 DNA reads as TGTGCCAGCAGTCAAGGGGGACTCCTATACAATGAGCAGTTCTTC.

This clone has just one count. This chain's CDR3 is CASSFDPGGISGYTF. Here the CDR3 DNA reads TGCGCCAGCAGCTTTGATCCAGGGGGAATCAGTGGCTACACCTTC. The chain has TRBV5-1 and TRBJ1-2; 7 bases match TRBD1. With V trimmed by 2 bases and J by 7 bases, 11 bases remained unmatched. Looked up from germline, CDR1 is SGHRS and CDR2 is YFSETQ. The CDR3 has 15 residues.

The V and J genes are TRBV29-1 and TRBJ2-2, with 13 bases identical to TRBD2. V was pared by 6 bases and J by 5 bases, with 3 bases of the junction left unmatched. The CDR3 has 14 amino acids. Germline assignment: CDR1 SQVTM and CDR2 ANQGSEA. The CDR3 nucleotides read TGCAGCGTGATGGGACTAGCGGGGACCGGGGAGCTGTTTTTT. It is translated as CSVMGLAGTGELFF.

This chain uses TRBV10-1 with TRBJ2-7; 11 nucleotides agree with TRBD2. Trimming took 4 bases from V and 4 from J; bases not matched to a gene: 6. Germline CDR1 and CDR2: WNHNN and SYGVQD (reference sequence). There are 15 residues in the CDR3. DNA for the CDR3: TGCGCCAGCAGTGCCGCGACTAGCGGGAAGTACGAGCAGTACTTC. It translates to CASSAATSGKYEQYF.

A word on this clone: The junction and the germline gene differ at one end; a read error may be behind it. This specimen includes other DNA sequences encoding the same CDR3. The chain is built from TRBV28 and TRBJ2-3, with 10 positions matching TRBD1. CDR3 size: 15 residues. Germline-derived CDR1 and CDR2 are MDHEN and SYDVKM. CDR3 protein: CASSPGQGVKNTQYF. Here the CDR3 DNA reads TGTGCTAGCAGTCCTGGACAGGGGGTAAAGAATACGCAGTATTTT.

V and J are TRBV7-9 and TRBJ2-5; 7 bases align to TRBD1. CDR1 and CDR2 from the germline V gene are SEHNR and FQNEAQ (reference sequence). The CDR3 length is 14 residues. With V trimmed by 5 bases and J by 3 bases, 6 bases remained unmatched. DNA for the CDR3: TGTGCCAGCAGCCCAAGAGGGACAGAAGAGACCCAGTACTTC. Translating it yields CASSPRGTEETQYF. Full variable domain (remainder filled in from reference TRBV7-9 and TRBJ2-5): DTGVSQNPRHKITKRGQNVTFRCDPISEHNRLYWYRQTLGQGPEFLTYFQNEAQLEKSRLLSDRFSAERPKGSFSTLEIQRTEQGDSAMYLCASSPRGTEETQYFGPGTRLLVL.

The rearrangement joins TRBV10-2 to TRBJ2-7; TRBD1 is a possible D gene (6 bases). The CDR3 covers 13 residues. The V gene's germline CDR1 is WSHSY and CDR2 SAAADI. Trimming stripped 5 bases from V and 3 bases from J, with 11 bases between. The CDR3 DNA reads TGCGCCAGCAGTAAGGGGACACTCTACGAGCAGTACTTC. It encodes CASSKGTLYEQYF.

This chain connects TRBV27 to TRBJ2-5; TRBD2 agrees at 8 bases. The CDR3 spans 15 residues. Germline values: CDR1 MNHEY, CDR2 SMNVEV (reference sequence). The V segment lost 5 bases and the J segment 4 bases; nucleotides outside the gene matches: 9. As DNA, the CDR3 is TGTGCCAGCAGTCCCGGGACTAGAGGGGGAGAGACCCAGTACTTC. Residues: CASSPGTRGGETQYF.

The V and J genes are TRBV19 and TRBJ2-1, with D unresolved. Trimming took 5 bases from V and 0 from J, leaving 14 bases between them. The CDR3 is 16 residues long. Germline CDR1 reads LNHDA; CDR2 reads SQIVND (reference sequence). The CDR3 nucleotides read TGTGCCAGTAGTTCTCAAGGCGTCAGCTCCTACAATGAGCAGTTCTTC. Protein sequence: CASSSQGVSSYNEQFF.

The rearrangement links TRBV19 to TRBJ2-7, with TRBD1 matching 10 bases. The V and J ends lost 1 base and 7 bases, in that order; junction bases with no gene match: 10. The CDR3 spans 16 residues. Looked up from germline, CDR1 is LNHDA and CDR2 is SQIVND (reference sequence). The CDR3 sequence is CASSIGAGTGDYEQYF. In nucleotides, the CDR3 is TGTGCCAGTAGTATAGGGGCCGGGACAGGGGATTATGAGCAGTACTTC. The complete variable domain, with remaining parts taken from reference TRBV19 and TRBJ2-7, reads DGGITQSPKYLFRKEGQNVTLSCEQNLNHDAMYWYRQDPGQGLRLIYYSQIVNDFQKGDIAEGYSVSREKKESFPLTVTSAQKNPTAFYLCASSIGAGTGDYEQYFGPGTRLTVT.